This TCR beta chain was observed in a study of post-analysis software for immune sequencing data. For the study at large: Recorded subtypes: relapsing-remitting, secondary progressive, progressive-relapsing; some patients unannotated.

Broader study findings: Patients showed TRBV5-6, TRBV5-1 and TRBV20-1 among four to six TRBV segments more frequent than in controls.

TCR beta libraries were prepared from cDNA with unique molecular identifiers. Using its own MiXCR run on the PCR reads, TCRdb lists one record per CDR3 protein. Among some 800,000 distinct CDR3 sequences listed, about 43% were seen once. CDR1 and CDR2 (germline): DFQATT, SNEGSKA (reference sequence). CDR3 length: 12 residues. With 7 bases removed from V and 4 bases from J, the gap between germline ends came to 13 bases. About this clonotype itself: Antigen unknown.

This TCR came from a girl aged 5 to 17 with multiple sclerosis. The gene calls are TRBV20-1 and TRBJ1-2; D ambiguous. Sequenced material: blood. CDR3 sequence reads: CSGTQQAYGYTF. CDR3 nucleotide sequence: TGCAGTGGCACCCAACAAGCCTATGGCTACACCTTC.